The clone carrying this T cell receptor (beta chain) was recorded many times. Its antigen is currently unknown. This record comes from a study of CD8 T cells in ankylosing spondylitis. Study results and caveats: Reportedly, disease-linked clones are significantly enriched in ankylosing spondylitis patients' matched synovial fluid. Characteristic of ankylosing spondylitis blood, it appeared, was a TCR beta motif comprising about eight highly homologous variants. Earlier reports found some motif variants in synovial fluid and blood in reactive arthritis.

Germline assignment: CDR1 SGHRS and CDR2 YFSETQ. The CDR3 consists of 14 residues. The germline V and J ends were trimmed by 4 bases and 4 bases, with 13 bases remaining between them. Quantitative 5'-RACE with molecular barcodes produced the TCR beta libraries. TCRdb re-called the 5' RACE reads through MiXCR, storing one row per CDR3 protein. The repertoire consists of approximately 500,000 distinct CDR3 sequences, with 12% occurring once and the leading ten covering about 6.5%. Sample: blood, either unsorted or a sorted T cell fraction (not recorded which). The rearrangement joins TRBV5-1 to TRBJ2-3; perhaps TRBD1 as D (6 bases). The TCR comes from a male donor with ankylosing spondylitis. CDR3 bases: TGCGCCAGCAGCCAAGACAGGATCCCAGATACGCAGTATTTT. This sequence encodes CASSQDRIPDTQYF.